What follows is one T cell receptor beta chain and its context. Its specificity is not known. The germline V gene encodes CDR1 ENHRY and CDR2 SYGVKD. Trimming cost V 8 bases and J 0 bases, with 8 bases left between them. This CDR3 is 12 amino acids long. This sample is drawn from a study of beta chain features in type 1 diabetes. Findings and limits, study-wide: Moderate but significant shortening of TCRB CDR3s was recorded in all four CD4+ subsets from Type 1 diabetes patients. PCR could preferentially amplify shorter templates, alike in patients and controls. HLA effects on TCRB rearrangement stayed unresolved here. Compared to healthy donors, patients appeared to have naive, central memory and Treg TCRB repertoires that were more alike.

The sequenced template was cDNA made from the entire isolated RNA. Sequenced by immunoSEQ multiplex PCR; TCRdb stores in-frame clones only, minus some. The sample has about 660,000 clones, 11% to 15% seen once; the top ten hold just under 0.04%. The TCR comes from a man younger than 35 with type 1 diabetes. Sequenced material: naive CD4+ T cells from blood. The chain couples TRBV10-3 to TRBJ2-7; D not certain. The CDR3 loop is CAISRSSYEQYF. The CDR3 DNA reads as TGTGCCATCTCTCGAAGCTCCTACGAGCAGTACTTC.